These T cell receptor beta chains were read from a single sample in a study of blood T cell repertoires in COVID-19. Some clones are missing from TCRdb's copy, which holds only in-frame ones; the method was immunoSEQ multiplex PCR. The sample consists of 100,000 to 150,000 clones, 70% to 75% of them appearing once. Sequencing used peripheral blood. These receptors all come from a man of 80 years or more with COVID-19, enrolled during active disease. Each CDR3 is given with its conserved first and last residue. A D gene is named only where the DNA matches it firmly. Not all rows give a size; the values are once, few, many and, for expanded clones, a class.

v_gene,abundance,j_gene,d_gene,CDR3aa,CDR3nt
TRBV28,-,TRBJ1-4,-,CATRTGSNEKLFF,TGTGCCACCAGAACAGGTTCCAATGAAAAACTGTTTTTT
TRBV5-6,-,TRBJ1-2,TRBD1,CASRGQGNQANYGYTF,TGTGCCAGCAGGGGACAGGGCAACCAAGCTAACTATGGCTACACCTTC
TRBV5-8,few,TRBJ2-5,-,CASSLVSSQETQYF,TGTGCCAGCAGCTTGGTTAGTAGCCAAGAGACCCAGTACTTC
TRBV4-1,-,TRBJ2-5,TRBD2,CASSQKPPGGETQYF,TGCGCCAGCAGCCAAAAGCCCCCGGGGGGAGAGACCCAGTACTTC
TRBV15,-,TRBJ2-3,-,CATSRGGSGTDTQYF,TGTGCCACCAGCAGAGGCGGCAGCGGCACAGATACGCAGTATTTT
TRBV2,-,TRBJ2-3,-,CASSVPGVNTDTQYF,TGTGCCAGCAGTGTCCCGGGAGTCAACACAGATACGCAGTATTTT
TRBV14,-,TRBJ2-1,-,CASSWGQHNEQFF,TGTGCCAGCAGCTGGGGACAACACAATGAGCAGTTCTTC
TRBV25-1,few,TRBJ2-1,TRBD2,CASSERRSGRAYNEQFF,TGTGCCAGCAGTGAACGAAGAAGCGGGAGGGCCTACAATGAGCAGTTCTTC
TRBV5-1,-,TRBJ2-1,TRBD1,CASSLTGGPNEQFF,TGCGCCAGCAGCTTGACAGGGGGCCCCAATGAGCAGTTCTTC
TRBV19,-,TRBJ2-7,-,CASSARRTAEQYF,TGTGCCAGTAGTGCCCGACGGACTGCCGAGCAGTACTTC
TRBV5-1,few,TRBJ1-3,-,CASSFDGNTIYF,TGCGCCAGCAGCTTCGACGGGAACACCATATATTTT
TRBV11-2,-,TRBJ2-7,TRBD1,CASSLAGTGNSYEQYF,TGTGCCAGCAGCTTAGCCGGGACAGGAAACTCCTACGAGCAGTACTTC
TRBV2,-,TRBJ1-1,TRBD1,CASSFDRGNTEAFF,TGTGCCAGCAGTTTCGACAGGGGTAACACTGAAGCTTTCTTT
TRBV12-5,-,TRBJ2-1,TRBD1,CASALHGDRLYNEQFF,TGTGCTAGTGCGCTACACGGGGACAGACTCTACAATGAGCAGTTCTTC
TRBV25-1,few,TRBJ1-1,-,CASSEGANTEAFF,TGTGCCAGCAGTGAGGGCGCGAACACTGAAGCTTTCTTT
TRBV18,once,TRBJ2-4,-,CASSQDLSKNIQYF,TGTGCCAGCTCACAGGACTTGAGCAAAAACATTCAGTACTTC
TRBV28,few,TRBJ2-1,-,CASSFMLGHEQFF,TGTGCCAGCAGTTTTATGCTAGGCCATGAGCAGTTCTTC